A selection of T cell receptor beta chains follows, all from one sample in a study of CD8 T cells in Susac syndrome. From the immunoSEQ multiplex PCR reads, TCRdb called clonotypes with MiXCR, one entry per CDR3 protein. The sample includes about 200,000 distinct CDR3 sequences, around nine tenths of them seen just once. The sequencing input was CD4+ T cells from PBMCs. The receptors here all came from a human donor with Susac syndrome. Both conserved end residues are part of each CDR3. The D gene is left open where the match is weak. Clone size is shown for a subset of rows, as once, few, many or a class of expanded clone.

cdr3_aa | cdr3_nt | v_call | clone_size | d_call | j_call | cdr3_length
CASSLTRSGSSYNEQFF | TGCGCCAGCAGCTTAACTCGTAGCGGTAGCTCCTACAATGAGCAGTTCTTC | TRBV5-1 | . | . | TRBJ2-1 | 17
CASSLDGPELGEKLFF | TGCGCCAGCAGCTTGGATGGGCCCGAATTGGGTGAAAAACTGTTTTTT | TRBV5-1 | . | . | TRBJ1-4 | 16
CASSESPGTLDTQYF | TGCGCCAGCAGTGAGTCCCCGGGGACCCTAGATACGCAGTATTTT | TRBV10-2 | . | . | TRBJ2-3 | 15
CSALYRGYEQYF | TGCAGTGCTCTATACAGGGGTTACGAGCAGTACTTC | TRBV20-1 | . | TRBD1 | TRBJ2-7 | 12
CSVRRQENTEAFF | TGCAGCGTTCGAAGGCAAGAGAACACTGAAGCTTTCTTT | TRBV29-1 | once | . | TRBJ1-1 | 13
CASRFYRGGYGYTF | TGTGCCAGCAGATTTTACAGGGGGGGGTATGGCTACACCTTC | TRBV6-5 | . | TRBD1 | TRBJ1-2 | 14
CASSQRPADTQYF | TGTGCCAGCAGCCAAAGGCCCGCTGATACGCAGTATTTT | TRBV3-1 | . | . | TRBJ2-3 | 13
CASSAKQVDTYEQYF | TGTGCCAGCAGCGCGAAGCAGGTGGACACCTACGAGCAGTACTTC | TRBV3-1 | once | . | TRBJ2-7 | 15
CASSLARGSETQYF | TGTGCCAGCAGCCTAGCAAGGGGTTCTGAGACCCAGTACTTC | TRBV6-1 | . | . | TRBJ2-5 | 14
CASGMTGAPFESNQPQHF | TGTGCCAGCGGAATGACAGGGGCGCCTTTTGAGAGCAATCAGCCCCAGCATTTT | TRBV6-1 | . | TRBD1 | TRBJ1-5 | 18
CASSFGRAYGYTF | TGTGCCAGCAGCTTTGGCAGGGCCTATGGCTACACCTTC | TRBV7-9 | . | . | TRBJ1-2 | 13
CASSLTDRVETNEKLFF | TGTGCCAGCAGCTTGACGGACAGGGTGGAAACTAATGAAAAACTGTTTTTT | TRBV7-9 | . | TRBD1 | TRBJ1-4 | 17
CASSLAFDVQGSSDTQYF | TGCGCCAGCAGCTTGGCCTTTGATGTTCAGGGGAGCTCGGATACGCAGTATTTT | TRBV5-1 | . | . | TRBJ2-3 | 18
CSGNPGTGIYEQYF | TGCAGTGGCAACCCCGGGACAGGGATTTACGAGCAGTACTTC | TRBV20-1 | . | TRBD1 | TRBJ2-7 | 14
CASSLRGLNTEAFF | TGTGCCAGCAGCTTGCGGGGCCTGAACACTGAAGCTTTCTTT | TRBV7-2 | few | . | TRBJ1-1 | 14
CASSVQGNNYGYTF | TGTGCCAGCAGTGTGCAGGGGAATAACTATGGCTACACCTTC | TRBV2 | once | . | TRBJ1-2 | 14
CASSQGPYNEQFF | TGTGCCAGCAGCCAAGGACCCTACAATGAGCAGTTCTTC | TRBV3-1 | . | . | TRBJ2-1 | 13
CASTSGKGAYEKLFF | TGTGCCAGCACCTCAGGAAAGGGGGCTTATGAAAAACTGTTTTTT | TRBV7-2 | . | TRBD1 | TRBJ1-4 | 15
CASSPGWAGYQETQYF | TGCGCCAGCAGCCCCGGGTGGGCGGGCTACCAAGAGACCCAGTACTTC | TRBV5-1 | once | . | TRBJ2-5 | 16
CSARERASSSGNTIYF | TGCAGTGCTAGAGAGAGAGCATCAAGCTCTGGAAACACCATATATTTT | TRBV20-1 | . | . | TRBJ1-3 | 16
CASSLRGLAGGAVNEQFF | TGTGCCAGCAGCTTACGCGGACTAGCGGGGGGGGCGGTAAATGAGCAGTTCTTC | TRBV7-3 | . | TRBD2 | TRBJ2-1 | 18
CSAILLGKISYEQYF | TGCAGCGCTATCTTACTAGGCAAAATCTCCTACGAGCAGTACTTC | TRBV29-1 | once | . | TRBJ2-7 | 15
CASSFTGGNEQYF | TGTGCCAGCAGCTTTACGGGGGGGAATGAGCAGTACTTC | TRBV5-4 | . | TRBD2 | TRBJ2-7 | 13
CASSQSGSPNEAFF | TGTGCCAGCAGCCAGTCTGGATCCCCCAATGAAGCTTTCTTT | TRBV3-1 | . | . | TRBJ1-1 | 14
CSARGTGRRQPQHF | TGCAGTGCTAGGGGGACAGGTCGACGGCAGCCCCAGCATTTT | TRBV20-1 | . | TRBD1 | TRBJ1-5 | 14
CSAIGQLQETQYF | TGCAGTGCTATCGGACAGCTCCAAGAGACCCAGTACTTC | TRBV20-1 | . | . | TRBJ2-5 | 13
CASSLDSGSTNTGELFF | TGTGCCAGCAGCTTAGATAGCGGGAGCACGAACACCGGGGAGCTGTTTTTT | TRBV11-2 | . | TRBD2 | TRBJ2-2 | 17
CAISVQAGNYQETQYF | TGTGCCATCAGTGTCCAAGCGGGAAATTACCAAGAGACCCAGTACTTC | TRBV10-3 | once | TRBD2 | TRBJ2-5 | 16
CASRRSRSEPNVQFF | TGTGCCAGCAGAAGAAGTAGAAGCGAACCCAATGTCCAGTTCTTC | TRBV6-5 | . | . | TRBJ2-1 | 15
CAIREETGAGELFF | TGTGCCATCAGGGAGGAAACAGGGGCCGGGGAGCTGTTTTTT | TRBV10-3 | . | TRBD1 | TRBJ2-2 | 14
CASSIGRRVTGTEAFF | TGTGCCAGTAGTATAGGAAGGCGGGTGACGGGCACTGAAGCTTTCTTT | TRBV19 | . | . | TRBJ1-1 | 16
CASSKGNEKNGAPYF | TGTGCCAGCAGCAAAGGGAATGAAAAAAATGGGGCGCCGTACTTC | TRBV21-1 | . | . | TRBJ2-5 | 15
CSARDSGPRGNQPQHF | TGCAGTGCTAGAGACTCAGGACCTCGCGGGAATCAGCCCCAGCATTTT | TRBV20-1 | . | . | TRBJ1-5 | 16
CASSNLLAPKDTDTQYF | TGTGCCAGCAGCAATTTACTAGCGCCTAAGGATACAGATACGCAGTATTTT | TRBV28 | once | TRBD2 | TRBJ2-3 | 17
CAWIVVQGEAYTF | TGTGCCTGGATTGTCGTCCAGGGGGAAGCATACACCTTC | TRBV30 | . | TRBD1 | TRBJ1-2 | 13